This is a list of T cell receptor beta chains from one sample in a study of CD8 T cells in ankylosing spondylitis. TCRdb called the 5' RACE reads again in MiXCR, with one record for every CDR3 protein. Of fewer than 35,000 distinct CDR3 sequences listed, 12% to 15% were seen once; the top ten hold 35% to 45%. Material for sequencing was blood. Receptors were obtained from a male donor with ankylosing spondylitis or in good health (not recorded which). Each CDR3 is given with its conserved first and last residue. D genes are given only for firm matches. Expanded clones are given a class, and other clones once, few, many or no size at all.

d_call: NA
v_call: TRBV3-1
clone_size: NA
j_call: TRBJ2-2
cdr3_aa: CASSPSETGLNTGELFF
cdr3_nt: TGTGCCAGCAGCCCCTCCGAAACAGGATTGAACACCGGGGAGCTGTTTTTT

d_call: NA
v_call: TRBV4-3
clone_size: few
j_call: TRBJ2-1
cdr3_aa: CASSQGGSYNEQFF
cdr3_nt: TGCGCCAGCAGCCAAGGGGGCTCCTACAATGAGCAGTTCTTC

d_call: NA
v_call: TRBV7-9
clone_size: NA
j_call: TRBJ1-5
cdr3_aa: CASSLVGRDQPQHF
cdr3_nt: TGTGCCAGCAGCTTAGTGGGCAGGGATCAGCCCCAGCATTTT

d_call: TRBD2
v_call: TRBV6-5
clone_size: many
j_call: TRBJ2-7
cdr3_aa: CASSRGSAEQYF
cdr3_nt: TGTGCCAGCAGCCGCGGGAGCGCCGAGCAGTACTTC

d_call: NA
v_call: TRBV13
clone_size: medium-sized
j_call: TRBJ2-2
cdr3_aa: CASSLGEGGTGELFF
cdr3_nt: TGTGCCAGCAGCTTAGGAGAGGGGGGCACCGGGGAGCTGTTTTTT

d_call: TRBD2
v_call: TRBV4-3
clone_size: few
j_call: TRBJ2-1
cdr3_aa: CASSQWGLAGELYNEQFF
cdr3_nt: TGCGCCAGCAGCCAATGGGGACTAGCGGGGGAGCTCTACAATGAGCAGTTCTTC

d_call: NA
v_call: TRBV5-1
clone_size: many
j_call: TRBJ2-7
cdr3_aa: CASSLEGRGRLYEQYF
cdr3_nt: TGCGCCAGCAGCTTGGAAGGCAGGGGAAGACTCTACGAGCAGTACTTC

d_call: TRBD2
v_call: TRBV28
clone_size: many
j_call: TRBJ2-5
cdr3_aa: CASSLGRGRGVGQETQYF
cdr3_nt: TGTGCCAGCAGTTTGGGGAGGGGAAGAGGTGTGGGCCAAGAGACCCAGTACTTC

d_call: TRBD1
v_call: TRBV29-1
clone_size: NA
j_call: TRBJ1-1
cdr3_aa: CSVGTGGAEAFF
cdr3_nt: TGCAGCGTCGGGACAGGGGGTGCTGAAGCTTTCTTT

d_call: TRBD2
v_call: TRBV12-3/TRBV12-4
clone_size: few
j_call: TRBJ2-3
cdr3_aa: CASSLGLAGESSRDTQYF
cdr3_nt: TGTGCCAGCAGTTTAGGCCTAGCGGGAGAATCGTCAAGGGATACGCAGTATTTT

d_call: NA
v_call: TRBV28
clone_size: few
j_call: TRBJ2-2
cdr3_aa: CASSFEGNTGELFF
cdr3_nt: TGTGCCAGCAGTTTTGAGGGGAACACCGGGGAGCTGTTTTTC

d_call: TRBD2
v_call: TRBV12-3/TRBV12-4
clone_size: many
j_call: TRBJ2-3
cdr3_aa: CASSFFGGGDTDTQYF
cdr3_nt: TGTGCCAGCAGTTTTTTCGGCGGGGGTGACACAGATACGCAGTATTTT

d_call: NA
v_call: TRBV6-5
clone_size: NA
j_call: TRBJ2-1
cdr3_aa: CASSSINEQFF
cdr3_nt: TGTGCCAGCAGTTCCATAAATGAGCAGTTCTTC

d_call: TRBD1
v_call: TRBV29-1
clone_size: NA
j_call: TRBJ2-2
cdr3_aa: CSVEVGPGGTGELFF
cdr3_nt: TGCAGCGTTGAAGTCGGGCCAGGGGGCACCGGGGAGCTGTTTTTT

d_call: NA
v_call: TRBV12-3/TRBV12-4
clone_size: NA
j_call: TRBJ2-5
cdr3_aa: CASSFSLQETQYF
cdr3_nt: TGTGCCAGCAGTTTTTCCCTACAAGAGACCCAGTACTTC

d_call: TRBD1
v_call: TRBV6-1
clone_size: NA
j_call: TRBJ2-2
cdr3_aa: CASSGQGNSGELFF
cdr3_nt: TGTGCCAGCAGTGGACAGGGAAACTCCGGGGAGCTGTTTTTT

d_call: TRBD1
v_call: TRBV12-3/TRBV12-4
clone_size: few
j_call: TRBJ1-4
cdr3_aa: CASSSGQGATNEKLFF
cdr3_nt: TGTGCCAGCAGTTCGGGACAGGGGGCGACTAATGAAAAACTGTTTTTT

d_call: NA
v_call: TRBV12-3/TRBV12-4
clone_size: few
j_call: TRBJ2-2
cdr3_aa: CASRKQENAGELFF
cdr3_nt: TGTGCCAGCAGGAAACAGGAGAATGCTGGGGAGCTGTTTTTT

d_call: TRBD2
v_call: TRBV5-1
clone_size: NA
j_call: TRBJ2-2
cdr3_aa: CASSPGTSGTGELFF
cdr3_nt: TGCGCCAGCAGCCCCGGGACTAGCGGCACCGGGGAGCTGTTTTTT

d_call: TRBD1
v_call: TRBV27
clone_size: NA
j_call: TRBJ2-1
cdr3_aa: CASRPTGWVGENEQFF
cdr3_nt: TGTGCCAGCAGACCGACAGGGTGGGTCGGCGAAAATGAGCAGTTCTTC

d_call: TRBD2
v_call: TRBV5-1
clone_size: NA
j_call: TRBJ2-1
cdr3_aa: CASSLASGRYNEQFF
cdr3_nt: TGCGCCAGCAGCCTCGCTAGCGGAAGATACAATGAGCAGTTCTTC